The 9 T cell receptor beta chains given below trace back to one sample, sequenced in a study of blood T cell repertoires in COVID-19. Method: immunoSEQ multiplex PCR; TCRdb's copy keeps in-frame clones and lacks some. This sample has over 30,000 clones, with about 74% found just once. Sequencing input: peripheral blood. These receptors all come from a human donor in a cohort sampled during active COVID-19.

J is TRBJ1-2 and V is TRBV29-1; 7 positions match TRBD1. This CDR3 contains 15 residues. V lost 7 bases and J lost 0; bases outside the gene matches: 11. Germline V gives CDR1 SQVTM, CDR2 ANQGSEA. CDR3 in DNA: TGCAGCGCCCAGGGGGATCAAACGACTAACTATGGCTACACCTTC. Amino acid sequence: CSAQGDQTTNYGYTF. The whole variable domain, filled in from reference TRBV29-1 and TRBJ1-2, reads SAVISQKPSRDICQRGTSLTIQCQVDSQVTMMFWYRQQPGQSLTLIATANQGSEATYESGFVIDKFPISRPNLTFSTLTVSNMSPEDSSIYLCSAQGDQTTNYGYTFGSGTRLTVV.

V usage is TRBV25-1 and J usage is TRBJ2-1; 10 bases are shared with TRBD2. The germline CDR1 and CDR2 sequences are MGHDK and SYGVNS. With 5 bases clipped from V and 6 bases from J, the junction kept 4 bases outside the gene matches. This CDR3 spans 14 amino acids. CDR3 in amino acids: CASSSSGRGNEQFF. The CDR3 region has the DNA TGTGCCAGCAGTTCTAGCGGGAGAGGCAATGAGCAGTTCTTC. The full variable domain, in which reference TRBV25-1 and TRBJ2-1 provide the parts outside the CDR3, is EADIYQTPRYLVIGTGKKITLECSQTMGHDKMYWYQQDPGMELHLIHYSYGVNSTEKGDLSSESTVSRIRTEHFPLTLESARPSHTSQYLCASSSSGRGNEQFFGPGTRLTVL.

There are a few counts of this clone. The V and J genes are TRBV2 and TRBJ1-2, with 9 nucleotides matching TRBD1. In germline, CDR1 is SNHLY, CDR2 FYNNEI. This CDR3 is built from 13 residues. With 3 bases clipped from V and 8 bases from J, the junction kept 4 bases outside the gene matches. The CDR3 DNA reads TGTGCCAGCAGTGACAACAGGGGGCACGGCTACACCTTC. This codes for CASSDNRGHGYTF.

This clone appeared a single time. The chain is built from TRBV7-8 and TRBJ2-7; D remains ambiguous. The CDR3 totals 12 residues. Germline V gene lookup returns CDR1 SGHVS and CDR2 FQNEAQ. V was pared by 4 bases and J by 2 bases, with 6 bases between. CDR3 in amino acids: CASSSTTYEQYF. The CDR3 bases are TGTGCCAGCAGCTCGACAACCTACGAGCAGTACTTC.

The chain uses TRBV7-3 and TRBJ2-6; the D gene is possibly TRBD1 (6 bases). The CDR3 has 18 amino acids. CDR1 and CDR2 from the germline V gene are SGHTA and FQGTGA. V lost 5 bases and J lost 0, with 17 bases in between. The CDR3 bases are TGTGCCAGCAGCCCACAGGGCCACATCCTCTCTGGGGCCAACGTCCTGACTTTC. It encodes CASSPQGHILSGANVLTF.

The V call is TRBV7-2, the J call TRBJ2-3, with D uncertain. V was trimmed by 2 bases and J by 1 base, leaving 10 bases between them. Germline V gene data show CDR1 as SGHTA and CDR2 as FQGNSA. The CDR3 sequence is 15 residues long. CDR3 coding DNA: TGTGCCAGCAGCTTAACGGTCCTGCGCACAGATACGCAGTATTTT. This sequence encodes CASSLTVLRTDTQYF.

This chain joins TRBV9 and TRBJ2-5; TRBD2 might be the D (5 bases). Germline loops: CDR1 SGDLS, CDR2 YYNGEE. The length of the CDR3 is 15 residues. The V end was cut by 3 bases, the J end by 5 bases, with 17 bases between. The DNA for the CDR3 is TGTGCCAGCAGCGCAACCTGGAGACCGGGGGAGACCCAGTACTTC. Translated: CASSATWRPGETQYF.

The rearrangement links TRBV6-5 to TRBJ1-5, with D possibly matching TRBD1 (5 bases). The CDR3 is 14 amino acids. V was shortened by 10 bases and J by 0 bases, with 13 bases between the two germline ends. Looked up from germline, CDR1 is MNHEY and CDR2 is SVGAGI. As DNA, the CDR3 is TGTGCCACCTGGACACTTTATAGCAATCAGCCCCAGCATTTT. Translation gives CATWTLYSNQPQHF.

This clone was found once. This chain uses TRBV23-1 with TRBJ2-5; D may be TRBD1 (6 bases). TRBV23-1 is recorded as an ORF, its role being uncertain. The CDR3 is 13 amino acids. V lost 3 bases and J lost 4, with 9 bases in between. The DNA for the CDR3 is TGCGCCAGCAGTCACAGGGACATAGAGACCCAGTACTTC. It yields the protein CASSHRDIETQYF.